The 5 T cell receptor beta chains presented below share a single source sample, sequenced in a study of tumor-infiltrating lymphocytes in localized non-small cell lung cancer. Repertoires were generated with immunoSEQ multiplex PCR, while TCRdb's copy carries only in-frame clones and drops some. The sample has 5,500 to 7,500 clones; approximately 66% are singletons. Sequences were obtained from uninvolved lung tissue not adjacent to the tumor. These receptor sequences come from a human donor with non-small cell lung cancer.

The chain has TRBV5-8 and TRBJ2-1; 13 bases agree with TRBD2. Trimming at V came to 5 bases and at J to 0 bases, leaving 5 bases not matched to a gene. The length of the CDR3 is 17 residues. Germline V gene lookup returns CDR1 SGHTS and CDR2 YDEGEE. CDR3: CASRSLAGGPSYNEQFF. CDR3 sequence (DNA): TGTGCCAGCAGATCACTAGCGGGAGGGCCCTCCTACAATGAGCAGTTCTTC.

Written as DNA, the CDR3 is TGTGCCAGCAGTGAAGCGCCGACGGGCTACGAGCAGTACTTC. Translated: CASSEAPTGYEQYF. This sequence joins TRBV2 and TRBJ2-7, with unresolved D. Germline lookup yields CDR1 SNHLY and CDR2 FYNNEI. The CDR3 length is 14 residues. Trimming removed 0 bases at V and 3 bases at J, with 9 bases between.

This rearrangement joins TRBV25-1 to TRBJ1-1; D gene ambiguous. CDR1 MGHDK and CDR2 SYGVNS come from the germline V gene. This CDR3 has 11 residues. Trimming took 7 bases from V and 4 from J, leaving 7 bases between them. CDR3 sequence: CASKVSTEAFF. The CDR3 region has the DNA TGTGCCAGCAAAGTGTCCACTGAAGCTTTCTTT.

The rearrangement uses TRBV2 and TRBJ2-7, with D hard to call. The V end was cut by 2 bases, the J end by 2 bases, with 1 base between. This CDR3 contains 11 residues. CDR1 is SNHLY and CDR2 is FYNNEI in the germline V gene. CDR3 sequence reads: CASSETYEQYF. CDR3 nucleotides: TGTGCCAGCAGTGAAACCTACGAGCAGTACTTC.

This clone was detected only a few times. The CDR3 spells CASSSLGTGLGGYTF. CDR3 DNA sequence: TGTGCCAGCAGCTCCCTGGGGACAGGGCTTGGCGGCTACACCTTC. The chain joins TRBV11-2 to TRBJ1-2; TRBD1 aligns across 9 bases. CDR1 and CDR2 (germline): SGHAT, FQNNGV. The V gene end was trimmed by 4 bases and the J gene end by 8 bases; junction bases not matched to a gene: 11. The CDR3 consists of 15 residues.